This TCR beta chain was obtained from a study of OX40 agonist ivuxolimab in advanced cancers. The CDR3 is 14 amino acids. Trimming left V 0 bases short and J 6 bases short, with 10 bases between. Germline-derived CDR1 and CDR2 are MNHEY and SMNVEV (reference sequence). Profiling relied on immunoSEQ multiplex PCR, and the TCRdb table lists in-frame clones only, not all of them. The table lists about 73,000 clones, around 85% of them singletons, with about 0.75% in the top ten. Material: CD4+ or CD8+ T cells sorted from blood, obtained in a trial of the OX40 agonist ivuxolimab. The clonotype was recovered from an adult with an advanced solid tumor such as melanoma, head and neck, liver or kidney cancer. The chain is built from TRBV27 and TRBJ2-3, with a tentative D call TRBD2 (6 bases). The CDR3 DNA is TGTGCCAGCAGTTTATCGTATAGCGGCGATACGCAGTATTTT. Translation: CASSLSYSGDTQYF.